The 7 T cell receptor beta chains presented below share a single source sample, sequenced in a study of CD4 T cells in relation to SARS-CoV-2 and coronaviruses. The method was immunoSEQ multiplex PCR; TCRdb's version includes in-frame clones alone and lacks a portion of them. The table has about 56,000 clones, roughly 94% seen once. The specimen was naive CD4+ T cells from PBMCs. The subset: naive CD4+ T cells isolated by negative enrichment. Receptors originate from an adult with COVID-19.

The gene calls are TRBV6-5 and TRBJ1-1, with D unresolved. CDR1 MNHEY and CDR2 SVGAGI come from the germline V gene. The V and J ends lost 5 bases and 1 base respectively, with 8 bases between them. This CDR3 is 13 amino acids long. This CDR3 reads CASSKQTNTEAFF. In DNA, the CDR3 is TGTGCCAGCAGTAAACAGACGAACACTGAAGCTTTCTTT.

This clone was found once. The chain carries TRBV18 and TRBJ2-1; D possibly corresponds to TRBD2 (6 bases). Looked up from germline, CDR1 is KGHSH and CDR2 is LQKENI. This CDR3 region has 14 residues. Trimming took off 6 bases at V and 3 bases at J, with 12 bases between the two ends. CDR3 coding DNA: TGTGCCAGCTCCCTACGCGGGGTCTACAATGAGCAGTTCTTC. Translated, it gives CASSLRGVYNEQFF. The full variable domain, completed using reference TRBV18 and TRBJ2-1, is NAGVMQNPRHLVRRRGQEARLRCSPMKGHSHVYWYRQLPEEGLKFMVYLQKENIIDESGMPKERFSAEFPKEGPSILRIQQVVRGDSAAYFCASSLRGVYNEQFFGPGTRLTVL.

V is TRBV9 and J is TRBJ1-6; no firm D call. With 3 bases removed from V and 7 bases from J, the gap between germline ends came to 14 bases. The CDR3 spans 15 residues. Germline CDR1 SGDLS, CDR2 YYNGEE. The CDR3 protein is CASSASSAKNSPLHF. CDR3 sequence (DNA): TGTGCCAGCAGCGCTAGTTCGGCCAAAAATTCACCCCTCCACTTT. Using reference TRBV9 and TRBJ1-6 for the parts outside the CDR3, the full variable domain is DSGVTQTPKHLITATGQRVTLRCSPRSGDLSVYWYQQSLDQGLQFLIQYYNGEERAKGNILERFSAQQFPDLHSELNLSSLELGDSALYFCASSASSAKNSPLHFGNGTRLTVT.

The CDR3 loop is CASTSIQGQPQHF. The CDR3 nucleotides read TGTGCCAGCACCTCAATTCAAGGGCAGCCCCAGCATTTT. The chain is built from TRBV6-5 and TRBJ1-5; no firm D call. CDR3 length equals 13 residues. V lost 7 bases, J lost 7 bases, and 14 bases lay in between. Per germline, CDR1 MNHEY and CDR2 SVGAGI.

The rearrangement links TRBV28 to TRBJ2-1; TRBD2 matches at 10 bases. Germline V gene lookup returns CDR1 MDHEN and CDR2 SYDVKM. The CDR3 length is 17 residues. The V gene end was trimmed by 6 bases and the J gene end by 7 bases; junction bases not matched to a gene: 15. The CDR3 nucleotides are TGTGCCAGCAGCTGGTTAAAACTAGCGGGGTCAACTAATGAGCAGTTCTTC. Translation: CASSWLKLAGSTNEQFF.

This sequence joins TRBV7-9 and TRBJ2-1; 8 bases agree with TRBD1. The CDR3 extends over 16 amino acids. V lost 5 bases, J lost 6 bases, and 12 bases stayed unmatched. Germline-derived CDR1 and CDR2 are SEHNR and FQNEAQ (reference sequence). The CDR3 DNA reads TGTGCCAGCAGCCGATGGACAGGGCGTTATCCCAATGAGCAGTTCTTC. Amino acid sequence: CASSRWTGRYPNEQFF.

J is TRBJ2-2 and V is TRBV5-1; tentatively, D is TRBD2 (6 bases). The germline V gene encodes CDR1 SGHRS and CDR2 YFSETQ. Trimming shortened V by 1 base and J by 1 base, and 11 bases separated the two germline ends. The CDR3 sequence is 16 residues long. The CDR3 DNA reads as TGCGCCAGCAGCTTGAACGCGGGAAAGAACACCGGGGAGCTGTTTTTT. The encoded protein is CASSLNAGKNTGELFF.